This TCR beta chain was profiled in a study of cytomegalovirus exposure and HLA in healthy donors. A multiplex PCR was run with 60 Vbeta primers and 13 Jbeta primers. This table comes from immunoSEQ multiplex PCR, and its TCRdb copy is limited to in-frame clones, with some not included. The sample consists of some 150,000 clones, roughly three quarters of them appearing once. Study-level points and caveats: Immune exposure was documented only through CMV serostatus. The study listed under 200 cytomegalovirus-associated TCR beta chains.

CDR1 and CDR2 (germline): SNHLY, FYNNEI. V was cut by 2 bases and J by 7 bases, with 12 bases left in between. The length of the CDR3 is 14 residues. This clone was seen once. Its antigen is not known. Sequenced material: PBMCs. This rearrangement joins TRBV2 to TRBJ1-5; TRBD1 is a possible D gene (5 bases). This clonotype was obtained from a man aged 18 to 30 in good health and CMV-seropositive. Here the CDR3 reads CASSEFREAQPQHF. CDR3 coding DNA: TGTGCCAGCAGTGAATTCAGGGAAGCGCAGCCCCAGCATTTT. The full variable domain, in which reference TRBV2 and TRBJ1-5 provide the parts outside the CDR3, is EPEVTQTPSHQVTQMGQEVILRCVPISNHLYFYWYRQILGQKVEFLVSFYNNEISEKSEIFDDQFSVERPDGSNFTLKIRSTKLEDSAMYFCASSEFREAQPQHFGDGTRLSIL.